One sample yielded the 10 T cell receptor beta chains listed below, sequenced in a study of regulatory T cells in long-lasting Graves disease. Arm-PCR of CDR3 regions and iRepertoire HTBI primers were used to build TCR beta libraries. One entry per CDR3 protein results from TCRdb running MiXCR on the multiplex PCR reads. The sample lists fewer than 450,000 distinct CDR3 sequences, roughly a quarter occurring once. The sample's time point: persistent/refractory GD, antithyroid drugs over 5 years with positive TRAb. Making the TCR library involved RNA that had been extracted from PBMCs. Sequences were derived from peripheral blood mononuclear cells (PBMCs), sampled when the disease was refractory, from a patient treated with antithyroid drugs. These receptors all come from a female donor with Graves disease.

The chain employs TRBV5-8 and TRBJ1-1; D remains ambiguous. Germline CDR1 reads SGHTS; CDR2 reads YDEGEE. This CDR3 is built from 15 residues. V lost 0 bases, J lost 0 bases, and 9 bases lay in between. The CDR3 region has the DNA TGTGCCAGCAGCTTGGGTCACAATATGAACACTGAAGCTTTCTTT. Translated: CASSLGHNMNTEAFF.

CDR3 coding DNA: TGTGCCAGCAGTTCGGTCGCGGGAGGCTTTGGGGAGCAGTACTTC. Translated: CASSSVAGGFGEQYF. The chain combines TRBV6-9 with TRBJ2-7; TRBD2 matches 8 bases. Trimming removed 4 bases from V and 7 bases from J; junction bases left unmatched: 12. The CDR3 consists of 15 residues. In germline, CDR1 is MNHGY, CDR2 SVAAGI.

At least ten counts were recorded for this clonotype. A junction boundary mismatches the germline segment, possibly from a read error. V usage is TRBV5-1 and J usage is TRBJ1-1; D might be TRBD1 (5 bases). Germline CDR1 SGHRS, CDR2 YFSETQ. The CDR3 runs 13 residues. The chain's CDR3 is CASSLDGGTEAFF. CDR3 DNA: TGTGCCAGCAGTTTGGACGGGGGCACTGAAGCTTTCTTT.

This clonotype showed up many times. The chain is built from TRBV5-5 and TRBJ2-5, with 10 bases aligning to TRBD2. CDR1 is SGHKS and CDR2 is YYEKEE in the germline V gene (reference sequence). Trimming took 0 bases from V and 4 from J; bases not matched to a gene: 12. The CDR3 has 18 residues. The CDR3 region has the DNA TGTGCCAGCAGCTTGGTGGGTCTAGCGGGAGTCTGGGGAGAGACCCAGTACTTC. It translates to CASSLVGLAGVWGETQYF.

This clonotype was counted at least ten times. The CDR3 region is CATSQGVPYEQYF. The CDR3 coding sequence is TGTGCCACCTCACAGGGGGTACCCTACGAGCAGTACTTC. The chain joins TRBV28 to TRBJ2-7; 8 bases agree with TRBD1. Germline trimming cut 10 bases from V and 2 bases from J; bases unmatched to any gene: 7. Germline loops: CDR1 MDHEN, CDR2 SYDVKM. CDR3 length: 13 amino acids.

The chain has TRBV6-1 and TRBJ1-3, with D maybe TRBD1 (5 bases). Trimming pared 5 bases from V and 3 bases from J, leaving 11 bases between. The CDR3 totals 14 residues. Germline V gives CDR1 MNHNS, CDR2 SASEGT. This CDR3 is CASSPQTVGNTIYF. The CDR3 DNA is TGTGCCAGCAGTCCTCAGACAGTTGGAAACACCATATATTTT.

The rearrangement joins TRBV3-1 to TRBJ2-2, with TRBD2 matching over 11 bases. Germline lookup yields CDR1 LGHDT and CDR2 YNNKEL (reference sequence). With V trimmed by 3 bases and J by 6 bases, 12 bases remained unmatched. CDR3 length: 18 residues. CDR3 loop: CASSHPTLAGVLAGELFF. The CDR3 nucleotides read TGTGCCAGCAGCCATCCGACACTAGCGGGAGTATTGGCCGGGGAGCTGTTTTTT.

As DNA, the CDR3 is TGTGCCAGCTCACAAGTAACAGGGTCGGACGAGCAGTACTTC. Its translation: CASSQVTGSDEQYF. The chain employs TRBV18 and TRBJ2-7, with D maybe TRBD1 (6 bases). V lost 4 bases and J 5 bases, leaving 15 bases between the germline ends. CDR1 is KGHSH, CDR2 LQKENI, per germline. The CDR3 length is 14 residues.

This clonotype occurred a few times. The DNA of the CDR3 is TGTGCCAGCAGCTTCGTAGTGATAGACTACGAGCAGTACTTC. Protein sequence: CASSFVVIDYEQYF. This sequence joins TRBV7-2 and TRBJ2-7; D not resolved. Germline CDR1 is SGHTA and CDR2 is FQGNSA. The V gene lost 3 bases and the J gene lost 3 bases, with 12 bases spanning the gap. The CDR3 has 14 amino acids. Looking up the rest from reference TRBV7-2 and TRBJ2-7 gives the full variable domain: GAGVSQSPSNKVTEKGKDVELRCDPISGHTALYWYRQSLGQGLEFLIYFQGNSAPDKSGLPSDRFSAERTGGSVSTLTIQRTQQEDSAVYLCASSFVVIDYEQYFGPGTRLTVT.

This clonotype was seen repeatedly, ten times or more. V usage is TRBV28 and J usage is TRBJ2-4; D is unresolved. This CDR3 is built from 12 residues. The V gene's germline CDR1 is MDHEN and CDR2 SYDVKM. The V and J ends lost 6 bases and 7 bases respectively, with 10 bases between them. The CDR3 DNA is TGTGCCAGCAGCCCGCAAAAGAACATTCAGTACTTC. Protein sequence: CASSPQKNIQYF.